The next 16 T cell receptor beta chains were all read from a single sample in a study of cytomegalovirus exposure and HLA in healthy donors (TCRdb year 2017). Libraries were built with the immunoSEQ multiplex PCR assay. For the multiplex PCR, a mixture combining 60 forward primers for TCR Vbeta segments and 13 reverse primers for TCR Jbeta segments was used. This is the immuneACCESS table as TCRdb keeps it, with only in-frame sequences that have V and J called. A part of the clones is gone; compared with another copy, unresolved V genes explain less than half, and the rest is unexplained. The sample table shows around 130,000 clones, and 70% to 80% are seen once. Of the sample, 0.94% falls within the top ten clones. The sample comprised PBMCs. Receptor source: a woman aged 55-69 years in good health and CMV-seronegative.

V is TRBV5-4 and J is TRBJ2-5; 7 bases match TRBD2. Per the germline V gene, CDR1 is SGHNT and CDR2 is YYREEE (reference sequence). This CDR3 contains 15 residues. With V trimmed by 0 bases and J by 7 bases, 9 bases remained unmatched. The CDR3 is CASSLGGGEGRTQYF. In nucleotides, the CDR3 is TGTGCCAGCAGCTTGGGGGGAGGGGAGGGGAGGACCCAGTACTTC.

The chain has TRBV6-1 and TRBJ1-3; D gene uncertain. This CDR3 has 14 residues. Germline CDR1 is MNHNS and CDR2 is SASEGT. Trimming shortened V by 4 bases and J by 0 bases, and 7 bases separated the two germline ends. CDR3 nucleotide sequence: TGTGCCAGCAGTGGGGGAGCCTCTGGAAACACCATATATTTT. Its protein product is CASSGGASGNTIYF.

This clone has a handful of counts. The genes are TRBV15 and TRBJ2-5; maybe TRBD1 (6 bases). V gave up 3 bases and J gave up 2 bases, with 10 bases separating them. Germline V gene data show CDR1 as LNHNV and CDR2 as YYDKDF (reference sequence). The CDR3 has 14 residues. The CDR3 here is CATSSFDRQETQYF. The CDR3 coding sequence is TGTGCCACCAGCAGCTTTGACAGGCAAGAGACCCAGTACTTC.

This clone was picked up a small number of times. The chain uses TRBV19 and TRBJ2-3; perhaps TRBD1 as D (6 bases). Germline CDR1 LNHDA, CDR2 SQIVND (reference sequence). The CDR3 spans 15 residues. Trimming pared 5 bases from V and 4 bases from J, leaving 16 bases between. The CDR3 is CASSPQQGVPDTQYF. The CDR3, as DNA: TGTGCCAGTAGTCCGCAACAGGGAGTCCCAGATACGCAGTATTTT.

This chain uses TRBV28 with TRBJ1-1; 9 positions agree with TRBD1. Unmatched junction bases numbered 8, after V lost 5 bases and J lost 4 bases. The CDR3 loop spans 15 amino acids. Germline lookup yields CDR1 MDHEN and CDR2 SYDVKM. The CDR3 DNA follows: TGTGCCAGCAGTACACCTCACAGGGGGCGCACTGAAGCTTTCTTT. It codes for CASSTPHRGRTEAFF. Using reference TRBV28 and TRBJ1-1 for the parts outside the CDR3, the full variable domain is DVKVTQSSRYLVKRTGEKVFLECVQDMDHENMFWYRQDPGLGLRLIYFSYDVKMKEKGDIPEGYSVSREKKERFSLILESASTNQTSMYLCASSTPHRGRTEAFFGQGTRLTVV.

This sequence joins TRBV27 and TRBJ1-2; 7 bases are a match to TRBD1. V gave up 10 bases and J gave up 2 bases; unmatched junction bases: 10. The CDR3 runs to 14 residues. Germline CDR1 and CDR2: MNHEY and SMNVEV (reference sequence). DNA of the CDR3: TGTGCCACCAGGGGGGGACAGCGGAACTATGGCTACACCTTC. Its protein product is CATRGGQRNYGYTF.

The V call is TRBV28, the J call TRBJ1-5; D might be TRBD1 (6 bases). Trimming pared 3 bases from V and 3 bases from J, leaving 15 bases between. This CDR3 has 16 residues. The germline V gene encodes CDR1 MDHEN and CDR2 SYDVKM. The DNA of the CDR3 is TGTGCCAGCAGTTTTTCGCCGGGACACTCCAATCAGCCCCAGCATTTT. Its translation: CASSFSPGHSNQPQHF.

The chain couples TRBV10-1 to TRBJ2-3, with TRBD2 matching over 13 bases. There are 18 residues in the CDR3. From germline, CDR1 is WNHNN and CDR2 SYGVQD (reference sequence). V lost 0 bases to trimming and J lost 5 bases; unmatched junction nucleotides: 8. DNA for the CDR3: TGCGCCAGCAGTGAGTCCCCGACTAGCGGGAGGCTTAGAGATACGCAGTATTTT. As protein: CASSESPTSGRLRDTQYF.

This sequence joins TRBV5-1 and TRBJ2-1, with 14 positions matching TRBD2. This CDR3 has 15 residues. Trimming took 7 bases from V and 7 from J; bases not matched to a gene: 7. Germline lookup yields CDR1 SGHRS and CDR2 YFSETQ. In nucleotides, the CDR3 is TGCGCCAGCTCTGGACTAGCGGGGGGAACAAATGAGCAGTTCTTC. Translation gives CASSGLAGGTNEQFF.

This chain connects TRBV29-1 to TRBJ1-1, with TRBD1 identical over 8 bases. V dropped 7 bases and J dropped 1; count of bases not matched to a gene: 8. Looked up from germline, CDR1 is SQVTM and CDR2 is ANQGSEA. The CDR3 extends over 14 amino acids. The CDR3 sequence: CSARGREGNTEAFF. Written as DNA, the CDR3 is TGCAGCGCCAGGGGGCGCGAAGGGAACACTGAAGCTTTCTTT.

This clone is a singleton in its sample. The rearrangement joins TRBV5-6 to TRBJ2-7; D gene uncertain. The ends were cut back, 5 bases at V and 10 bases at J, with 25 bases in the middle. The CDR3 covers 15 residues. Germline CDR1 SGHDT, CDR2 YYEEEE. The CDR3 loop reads CASRMGLGAPQPQYF. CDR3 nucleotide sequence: TGTGCCAGCAGAATGGGTTTGGGCGCGCCCCAGCCCCAGTACTTC.

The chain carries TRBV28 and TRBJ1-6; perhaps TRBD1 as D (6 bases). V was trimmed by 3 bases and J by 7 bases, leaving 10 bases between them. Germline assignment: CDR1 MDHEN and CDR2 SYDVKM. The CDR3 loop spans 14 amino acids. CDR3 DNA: TGTGCCAGCAGTTTCGCCGACAGGAATTCACCCCTCCACTTT. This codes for CASSFADRNSPLHF.

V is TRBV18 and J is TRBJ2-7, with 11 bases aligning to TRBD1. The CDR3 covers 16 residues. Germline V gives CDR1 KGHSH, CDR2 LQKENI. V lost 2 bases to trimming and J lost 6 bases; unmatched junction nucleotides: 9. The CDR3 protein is CASSPSFGTGGFEQYF. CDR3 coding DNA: TGTGCCAGCTCACCATCGTTCGGGACAGGGGGTTTCGAGCAGTACTTC.

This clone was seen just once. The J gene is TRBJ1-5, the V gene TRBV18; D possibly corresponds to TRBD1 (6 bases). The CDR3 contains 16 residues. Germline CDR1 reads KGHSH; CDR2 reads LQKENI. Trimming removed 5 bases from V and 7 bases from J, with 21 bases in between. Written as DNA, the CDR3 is TGTGCCAGCTCATCAGGGCTCAGGGGTTCAGGCCAGCCCCAGCATTTT. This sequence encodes CASSSGLRGSGQPQHF.

The CDR3 nucleotides are TGTGCCAGCAGCCGTAGTACAGGGAATCAGCCCCAGCATTTT. Amino acids: CASSRSTGNQPQHF. This chain links TRBV6-5 with TRBJ1-5; maybe TRBD1 (6 bases). There are 14 residues in the CDR3. The germline V gene encodes CDR1 MNHEY and CDR2 SVGAGI. Deletions cut 6 bases from V and 4 bases from J, with 13 bases between.

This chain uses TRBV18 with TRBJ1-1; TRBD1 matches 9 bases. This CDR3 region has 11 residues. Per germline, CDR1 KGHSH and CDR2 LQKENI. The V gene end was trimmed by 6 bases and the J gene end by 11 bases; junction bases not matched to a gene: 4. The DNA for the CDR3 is TGTGCCAGCTCCGAAGACAGGGGGGCTTTCTTT. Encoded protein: CASSEDRGAFF.